This T cell receptor beta chain was observed in a study of blood T cell repertoires in COVID-19. Whole-study context: T cells, B-cell-depleted T cells, or PBMCs provided the cDNA or gDNA that served as material.

Trimming removed 7 bases from V and 5 bases from J; junction bases left unmatched: 6. CDR3 size: 16 residues. In germline, CDR1 is ENHRY, CDR2 SYGVKD. As processed by the authors: It was from reference gene primer amplification that nucleated cell counts were estimated. The repertoire was sequenced with immunoSEQ multiplex PCR; TCRdb's copy has only in-frame clones and lacks some. That table is the source of V, J and clone size, and D and trimming were worked out from the DNA. The table includes over 100,000 clones, 80% to 90% detected once. This TCR was recovered from a man aged 35 to 55 with acute or convalescent COVID-19. The sample comprised peripheral blood. The chain links TRBV10-3 to TRBJ2-2; 14 bases agree with TRBD2. CDR3 sequence: CAINSGLAGGTGELFF. CDR3 bases: TGTGCCATCAACTCCGGACTAGCGGGAGGTACCGGGGAGCTGTTTTTT.